Listed below are T cell receptor beta chains from one sample, sequenced in a study of T cell changes during pregnancy in multiple sclerosis. The assay was immunoSEQ multiplex PCR, and TCRdb's table has in-frame clones only and misses some. The sample has about 58,000 clones, roughly nine tenths seen once. The input for sequencing was CD4+ T cells from peripheral blood mononuclear cells, taken after pregnancy. Receptors originate from a female donor in good health, enrolled as a control in a pregnancy study. The CDR3 runs from the conserved cysteine through the conserved F or W. Fields, in order: D gene, V gene, J gene, clone size, CDR3 protein, CDR3 DNA. D genes are given only for firm matches. Clone size is given for some rows only: seen once, a few or many times, or a class if the clone is expanded.

D gene: .; V gene: TRBV5-1; J gene: TRBJ1-1; clone size: few; CDR3 protein: CASSLNGVGVGAFF; CDR3 DNA: TGCGCCAGCAGCTTGAATGGGGTCGGGGTGGGAGCTTTCTTT
D gene: TRBD1; V gene: TRBV7-2; J gene: TRBJ2-2; clone size: .; CDR3 protein: CASSAQGARYTGELFF; CDR3 DNA: TGTGCCAGCAGCGCACAGGGGGCGCGGTACACCGGGGAGCTGTTTTTT
D gene: .; V gene: TRBV5-1; J gene: TRBJ2-2; clone size: .; CDR3 protein: CASSPSGELFF; CDR3 DNA: TGCGCCAGCAGCCCGAGCGGGGAGCTGTTTTTT
D gene: TRBD1; V gene: TRBV7-9; J gene: TRBJ1-2; clone size: .; CDR3 protein: CASSLIQGASYGYTF; CDR3 DNA: TGTGCCAGCAGCTTGATACAGGGGGCGAGCTATGGCTACACCTTC
D gene: .; V gene: TRBV6-5; J gene: TRBJ1-1; clone size: .; CDR3 protein: CASSSLSGLNTEAFF; CDR3 DNA: TGTGCCAGCAGTTCCCTTAGCGGCCTGAACACTGAAGCTTTCTTT
D gene: TRBD1; V gene: TRBV10-3; J gene: TRBJ1-2; clone size: .; CDR3 protein: CAISELQGDGYTF; CDR3 DNA: TGTGCCATCAGTGAGTTACAGGGGGATGGCTACACCTTC
D gene: .; V gene: TRBV4-3; J gene: TRBJ1-2; clone size: .; CDR3 protein: CASAGAGYGYTF; CDR3 DNA: TGCGCCTCGGCGGGGGCTGGGTATGGCTACACCTTC
D gene: TRBD1; V gene: TRBV7-3; J gene: TRBJ2-1; clone size: .; CDR3 protein: CASSSPGTGGAGLFF; CDR3 DNA: TGTGCCAGCAGCTCACCCGGGACAGGGGGCGCAGGGCTGTTCTTC
D gene: TRBD1; V gene: TRBV7-9; J gene: TRBJ1-1; clone size: .; CDR3 protein: CASSSIRTGRTEAFF; CDR3 DNA: TGTGCCAGCAGCTCCATCCGGACAGGGCGCACTGAAGCTTTCTTT
D gene: .; V gene: TRBV19; J gene: TRBJ1-5; clone size: .; CDR3 protein: CASKGAVYSNQPQHF; CDR3 DNA: TGTGCCAGTAAAGGGGCAGTCTATAGCAATCAGCCCCAGCATTTT
D gene: TRBD1; V gene: TRBV6-1; J gene: TRBJ2-3; clone size: .; CDR3 protein: CASLGTVSTDTQYF; CDR3 DNA: TGTGCCAGCCTGGGGACAGTTAGCACAGATACGCAGTATTTT
D gene: TRBD1; V gene: TRBV6-1; J gene: TRBJ2-5; clone size: .; CDR3 protein: CASSVTGVQETQYF; CDR3 DNA: TGTGCCAGCAGCGTAACAGGGGTCCAAGAGACCCAGTACTTC
D gene: TRBD1; V gene: TRBV5-5; J gene: TRBJ1-1; clone size: .; CDR3 protein: CASSSRGDTEAFF; CDR3 DNA: TGTGCCAGCAGCTCCAGGGGGGACACTGAAGCTTTCTTT
D gene: .; V gene: TRBV6-5; J gene: TRBJ2-3; clone size: .; CDR3 protein: CASRQGWTSTDTQYF; CDR3 DNA: TGTGCCAGCAGACAGGGATGGACTAGCACAGATACGCAGTATTTT
D gene: TRBD1; V gene: TRBV5-8; J gene: TRBJ2-6; clone size: .; CDR3 protein: CASSYGTGAGANVLTF; CDR3 DNA: TGTGCCAGCAGCTACGGGACAGGGGCTGGGGCCAACGTCCTGACTTTC
D gene: .; V gene: TRBV7-9; J gene: TRBJ2-7; clone size: .; CDR3 protein: CASSLGGGNIYEQYF; CDR3 DNA: TGTGCCAGCAGCTTAGGAGGGGGTAATATCTACGAGCAGTACTTC
D gene: TRBD2; V gene: TRBV9; J gene: TRBJ2-7; clone size: .; CDR3 protein: CASSFRSAAGAPYEQYF; CDR3 DNA: TGTGCCAGCAGCTTCAGAAGTGCAGCGGGGGCTCCCTACGAGCAGTACTTC
D gene: .; V gene: TRBV7-2; J gene: TRBJ2-7; clone size: once; CDR3 protein: CASSLAAADYEQYF; CDR3 DNA: TGTGCCAGCAGCTTAGCAGCGGCCGACTACGAGCAGTACTTC
D gene: .; V gene: TRBV5-4; J gene: TRBJ2-7; clone size: .; CDR3 protein: CASSLGRDSGEQYF; CDR3 DNA: TGTGCCAGCAGCTTGGGGCGGGACTCTGGAGAGCAGTACTTC
D gene: TRBD2; V gene: TRBV5-5; J gene: TRBJ2-1; clone size: .; CDR3 protein: CASSLFLLAGYNEQFF; CDR3 DNA: TGTGCCAGCAGCTTGTTCCTGCTAGCGGGATACAATGAGCAGTTCTTC
D gene: TRBD1; V gene: TRBV5-4; J gene: TRBJ1-2; clone size: .; CDR3 protein: CASTNTPGQGPNYGYTF; CDR3 DNA: TGTGCCAGCACCAACACTCCCGGACAGGGCCCAAACTATGGCTACACCTTC
D gene: TRBD1; V gene: TRBV11-1; J gene: TRBJ2-3; clone size: .; CDR3 protein: CASSFPPGQGVGTQYF; CDR3 DNA: TGTGCCAGCAGCTTCCCCCCGGGACAGGGCGTCGGTACGCAGTATTTT
D gene: TRBD2; V gene: TRBV7-2; J gene: TRBJ2-5; clone size: .; CDR3 protein: CASSTIAGYQETQYF; CDR3 DNA: TGTGCCAGCAGCACTATAGCGGGGTACCAAGAGACCCAGTACTTC
D gene: .; V gene: TRBV27; J gene: TRBJ1-5; clone size: .; CDR3 protein: CASSPTGGLGNQPQHF; CDR3 DNA: TGTGCCAGCAGTCCCACCGGGGGGTTGGGCAATCAGCCCCAGCATTTT
D gene: .; V gene: TRBV19; J gene: TRBJ1-2; clone size: .; CDR3 protein: CASRAGGGHYGYTF; CDR3 DNA: TGTGCCAGTCGCGCAGGCGGGGGTCACTATGGCTACACCTTC
D gene: TRBD1; V gene: TRBV7-9; J gene: TRBJ1-1; clone size: .; CDR3 protein: CASSYRQGVQNTEAFF; CDR3 DNA: TGTGCCAGCAGCTACCGACAGGGGGTACAAAACACTGAAGCTTTCTTT
D gene: .; V gene: TRBV11-2; J gene: TRBJ2-3; clone size: .; CDR3 protein: CASSLWAGSLPDTQYF; CDR3 DNA: TGTGCCAGCAGCTTATGGGCAGGGTCATTGCCAGATACGCAGTATTTT
D gene: TRBD1; V gene: TRBV11-2; J gene: TRBJ1-2; clone size: .; CDR3 protein: CASSLGTGSHYGYTF; CDR3 DNA: TGTGCCAGCAGCTTAGGGACAGGGAGTCACTATGGCTACACCTTC